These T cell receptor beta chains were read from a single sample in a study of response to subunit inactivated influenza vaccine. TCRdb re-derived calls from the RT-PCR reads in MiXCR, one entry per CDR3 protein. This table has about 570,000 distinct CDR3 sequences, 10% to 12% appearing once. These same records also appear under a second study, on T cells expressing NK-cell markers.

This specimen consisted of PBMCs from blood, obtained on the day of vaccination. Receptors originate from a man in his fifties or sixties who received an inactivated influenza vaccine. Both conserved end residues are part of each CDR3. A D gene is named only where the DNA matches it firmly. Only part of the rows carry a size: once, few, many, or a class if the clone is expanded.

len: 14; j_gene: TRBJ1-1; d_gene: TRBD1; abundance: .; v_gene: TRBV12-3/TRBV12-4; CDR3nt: TGTGCCAGCAGTCCGGGACAGGGAATCACTGAAGCTTTCTTT; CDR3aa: CASSPGQGITEAFF
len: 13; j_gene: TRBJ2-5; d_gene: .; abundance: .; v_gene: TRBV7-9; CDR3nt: TGTGCCAGCTTGTTGGGGGGACAAGAGACCCAGTACTTC; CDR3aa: CASLLGGQETQYF
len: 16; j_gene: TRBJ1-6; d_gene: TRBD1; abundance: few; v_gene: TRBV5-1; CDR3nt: TGCGCCAGCAGCTTGGAGGGAAGGACAGGGGTCTCACCCCTCCACTTT; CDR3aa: CASSLEGRTGVSPLHF
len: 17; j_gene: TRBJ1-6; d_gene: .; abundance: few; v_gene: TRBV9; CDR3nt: TGTGCCAGCAGCCTCGGGCCAGGACCAGATTTTGATTCACCCCTCCACTTT; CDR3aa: CASSLGPGPDFDSPLHF
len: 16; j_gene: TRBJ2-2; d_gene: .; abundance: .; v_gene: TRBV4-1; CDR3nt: TGCGCCAGCAGCCAACTCTGGGGGGGCAACACCGGGGAGCTGTTTTTT; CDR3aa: CASSQLWGGNTGELFF
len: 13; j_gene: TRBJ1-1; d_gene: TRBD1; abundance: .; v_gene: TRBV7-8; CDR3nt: TGTGCCAGCAGCGACTACAGGGGGACCCAAGCTTTCTTT; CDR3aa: CASSDYRGTQAFF
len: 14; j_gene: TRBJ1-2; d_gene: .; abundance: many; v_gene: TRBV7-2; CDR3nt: TGTGCCAGCAGCCGCACAGGGAACAACTATGGCTACACCTTC; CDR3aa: CASSRTGNNYGYTF
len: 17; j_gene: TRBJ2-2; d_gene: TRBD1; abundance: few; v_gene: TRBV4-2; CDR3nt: TGTGCCAGCAGCCAAGTACTCACAGGGGGGAACACCGGGGAGCTGTTTTTT; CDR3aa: CASSQVLTGGNTGELFF
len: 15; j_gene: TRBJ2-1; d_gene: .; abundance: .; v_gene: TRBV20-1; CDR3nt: TGCAGTGCTAGAAGGGGGGGGAACTCCTACAATGAGCAGTTCTTC; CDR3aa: CSARRGGNSYNEQFF
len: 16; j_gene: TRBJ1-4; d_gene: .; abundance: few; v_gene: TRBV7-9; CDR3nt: TGTGCCAGCAGCTTAGCGATGGCCGGACGGGGTGAAAAACTGTTTTTT; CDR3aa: CASSLAMAGRGEKLFF
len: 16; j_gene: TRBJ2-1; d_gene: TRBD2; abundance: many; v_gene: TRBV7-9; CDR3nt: TGTGCCAGCAGCCGCCTCGGGGCGGGGGGTTACAATGAGCAGTTCTTC; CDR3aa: CASSRLGAGGYNEQFF
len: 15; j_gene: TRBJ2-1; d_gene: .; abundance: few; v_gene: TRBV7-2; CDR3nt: TGTGCCAGCAGCTTTGTGCAGGGGTTGCGCAATGAGCAGTTCTTC; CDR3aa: CASSFVQGLRNEQFF
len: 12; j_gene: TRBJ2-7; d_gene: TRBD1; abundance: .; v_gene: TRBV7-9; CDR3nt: TGTGCCCTTAGCAGGGGGAATGACGAGCAGTACTTC; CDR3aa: CALSRGNDEQYF
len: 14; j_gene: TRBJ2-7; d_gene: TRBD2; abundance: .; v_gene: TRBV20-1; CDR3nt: TGCAGTGCTAGTAGTAGCGGGGAAATCTACGAGCAGTACTTC; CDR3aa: CSASSSGEIYEQYF
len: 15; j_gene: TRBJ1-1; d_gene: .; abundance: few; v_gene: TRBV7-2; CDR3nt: TGTGCCAGCAGCTTAGCGCTGCAGAAGGACACTGAAGCTTTCTTT; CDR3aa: CASSLALQKDTEAFF
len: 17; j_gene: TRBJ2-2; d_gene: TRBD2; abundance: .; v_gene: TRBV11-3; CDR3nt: TGTGCCAGCAGCTCAGGGACTAGCGCTACGAACACCGGGGAGCTGTTTTTT; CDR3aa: CASSSGTSATNTGELFF
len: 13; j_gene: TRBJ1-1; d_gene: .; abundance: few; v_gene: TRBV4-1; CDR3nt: TGCGCCAGCAGCCAAGCTCAGGGCACTGAAGCTTTCTTT; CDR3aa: CASSQAQGTEAFF
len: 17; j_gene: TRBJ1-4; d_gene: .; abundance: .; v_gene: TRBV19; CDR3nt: TGTGCCAGTAGTCGGGGGGATCACCTCGGCGCCCTCCCCAAACTGTTTTTT; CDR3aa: CASSRGDHLGALPKLFF
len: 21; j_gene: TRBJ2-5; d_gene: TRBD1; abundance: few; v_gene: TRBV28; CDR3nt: TGTGCCAGCAGTCTTTCGGCCGGGACAGGGTGGATTTTTTTCACCCAAGAGACCCAGTACTTC; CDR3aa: CASSLSAGTGWIFFTQETQYF
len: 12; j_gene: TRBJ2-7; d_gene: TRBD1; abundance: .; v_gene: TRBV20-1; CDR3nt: TGCAGTGCTAGTCAGGGGGCAAGTGAGCAGTACTTC; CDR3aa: CSASQGASEQYF
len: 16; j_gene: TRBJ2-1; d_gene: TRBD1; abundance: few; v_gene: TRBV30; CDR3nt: TGTGCCTGGAGCCGGGGACAGGGAATCACCTACAATGAGCAGTTCTTC; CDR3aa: CAWSRGQGITYNEQFF
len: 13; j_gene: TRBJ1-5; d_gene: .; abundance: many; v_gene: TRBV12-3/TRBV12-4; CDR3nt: TGTGCCAGCAGTTTTGGGTCTGGTCAGCCCCAGCATTTT; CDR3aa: CASSFGSGQPQHF
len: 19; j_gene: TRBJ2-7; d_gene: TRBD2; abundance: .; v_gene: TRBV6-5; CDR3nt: TGTGCCAGCAGTTACTCGATACTAGCGGGAGGCTCCGGCTCCTACGAGCAGTACTTC; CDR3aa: CASSYSILAGGSGSYEQYF
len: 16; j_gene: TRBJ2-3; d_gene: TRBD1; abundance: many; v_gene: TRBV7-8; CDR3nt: TGTGCCAGCAGCTTCCTCGGGACAGCTAGCACAGATACGCAGTATTTT; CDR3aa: CASSFLGTASTDTQYF
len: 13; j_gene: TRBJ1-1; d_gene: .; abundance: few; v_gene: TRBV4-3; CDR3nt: TGCGCCAGCAGCCACCTCCCATCCTCCCCAGCTTTCTTT; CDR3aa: CASSHLPSSPAFF
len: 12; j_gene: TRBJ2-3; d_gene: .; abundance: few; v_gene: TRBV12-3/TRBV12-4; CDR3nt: TGTGCCACCATAAGGGACACAGATACGCAGTATTTT; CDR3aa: CATIRDTDTQYF
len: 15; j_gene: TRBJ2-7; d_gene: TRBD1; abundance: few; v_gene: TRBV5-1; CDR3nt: TGCGCCAGCAGCGCGCGGGACAGGGGGATCGACGAGCAGTACTTC; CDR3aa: CASSARDRGIDEQYF
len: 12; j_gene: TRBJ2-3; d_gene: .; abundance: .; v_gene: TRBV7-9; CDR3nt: TGTGCCAGCAGCTTAGATACGGGTACGCAGTATTTT; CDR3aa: CASSLDTGTQYF
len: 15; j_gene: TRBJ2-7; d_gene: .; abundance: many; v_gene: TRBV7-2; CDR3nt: TGTGCCAGCAGCTTCTATCAACTAGGAAGCTACGAGCAGTACTTC; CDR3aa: CASSFYQLGSYEQYF
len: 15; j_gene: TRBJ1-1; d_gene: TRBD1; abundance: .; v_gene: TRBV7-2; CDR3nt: TGTGCCAGCAGCTTATCACAGGGGGCGTTTGATGAAGCTTTCTTT; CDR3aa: CASSLSQGAFDEAFF
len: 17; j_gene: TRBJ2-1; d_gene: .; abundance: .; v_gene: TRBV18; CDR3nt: TGTGCCAGCTCAGGGTCCTTGGTTCGGCAGGACTACAATGAGCAGTTCTTC; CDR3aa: CASSGSLVRQDYNEQFF
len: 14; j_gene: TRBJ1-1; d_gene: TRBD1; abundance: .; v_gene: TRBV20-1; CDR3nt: TGCAGTGCGAACTTACAGGGGTGGGGCACTGAAGCTTTCTTT; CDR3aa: CSANLQGWGTEAFF
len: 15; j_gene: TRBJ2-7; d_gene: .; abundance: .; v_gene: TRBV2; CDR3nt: TGTGCCAGCAGCACCATAGCGTATCAGGCCTACGAGCAGTACTTC; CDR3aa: CASSTIAYQAYEQYF
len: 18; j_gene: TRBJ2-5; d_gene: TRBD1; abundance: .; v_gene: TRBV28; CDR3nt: TGTGCCAGCAGGACCACCGGGACAGGGAGTTTGGTGGGAGAGACCCAGTACTTC; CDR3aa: CASRTTGTGSLVGETQYF
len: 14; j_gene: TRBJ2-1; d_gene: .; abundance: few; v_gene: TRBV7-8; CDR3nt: TGTGCCAGCAGCTTAGAATCAGTGGGGGGTGAGCAGTTCTTC; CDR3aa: CASSLESVGGEQFF
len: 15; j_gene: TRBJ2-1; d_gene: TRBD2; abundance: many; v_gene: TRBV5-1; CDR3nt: TGCGCCAGCAGCTTGCGTCAGATAGCGGGGCCTTTTTCGTTCTTC; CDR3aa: CASSLRQIAGPFSFF
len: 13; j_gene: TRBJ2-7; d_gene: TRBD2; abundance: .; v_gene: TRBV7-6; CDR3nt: TGTGCCAGCAGCCCCCGGGAGGACTACGAGCAGTACTTC; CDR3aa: CASSPREDYEQYF
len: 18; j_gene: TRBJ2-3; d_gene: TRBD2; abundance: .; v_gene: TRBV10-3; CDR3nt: TGTGCCATCAGTGAGTCGATCGGGGGACTAGCGGGCTTAGATACGCAGTATTTT; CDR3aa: CAISESIGGLAGLDTQYF
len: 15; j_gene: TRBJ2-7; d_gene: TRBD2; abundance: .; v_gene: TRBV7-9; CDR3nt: TGTGCCAGCAGCTTTAGCGGGAACAAACTGGGGGAGCAGTACTTC; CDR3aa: CASSFSGNKLGEQYF
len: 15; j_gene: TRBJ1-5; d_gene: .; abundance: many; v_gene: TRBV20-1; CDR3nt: TGCAGTGCTACGCACGGACGGAATAGCAATCAGCCCCAGCATTTT; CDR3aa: CSATHGRNSNQPQHF
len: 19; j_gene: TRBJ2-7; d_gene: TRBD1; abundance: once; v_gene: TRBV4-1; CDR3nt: TGCGCCAGCAGCCGCATGTTAATTATTACCAGGACAGGTTCCTACGAGCAGTACTTC; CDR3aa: CASSRMLIITRTGSYEQYF
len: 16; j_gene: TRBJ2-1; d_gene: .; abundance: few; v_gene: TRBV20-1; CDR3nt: TGCAGTGCTAGAGATGTGGGGGGGCCCTCCTACAATGAGCAGTTCTTC; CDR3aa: CSARDVGGPSYNEQFF
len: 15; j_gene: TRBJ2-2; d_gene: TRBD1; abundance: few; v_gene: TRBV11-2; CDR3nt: TGTGCCAGCAGCCCGGACAGGGCGAACACCGGGGAGCTGTTTTTT; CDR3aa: CASSPDRANTGELFF
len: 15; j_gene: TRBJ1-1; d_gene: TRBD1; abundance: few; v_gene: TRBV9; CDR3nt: TGTGCCAGCAGCATTGGACAGGAGCTAATCACTGAAGCTTTCTTT; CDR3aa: CASSIGQELITEAFF
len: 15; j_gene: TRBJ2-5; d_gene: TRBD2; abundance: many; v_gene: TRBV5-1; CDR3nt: TGCGCCAGCAGCTCCGGGACTAGGCGACAAGAGACCCAGTACTTC; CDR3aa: CASSSGTRRQETQYF
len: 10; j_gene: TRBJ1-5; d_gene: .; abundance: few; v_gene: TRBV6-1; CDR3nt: TGTGCCAGCCGGGACTCGGCCCAGCATTTT; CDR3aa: CASRDSAQHF
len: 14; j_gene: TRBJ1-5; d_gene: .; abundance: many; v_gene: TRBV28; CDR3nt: TGTGCCAGCAGTTTAGGCAGGGCCGGTCAGCCCCAGCATTTT; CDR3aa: CASSLGRAGQPQHF
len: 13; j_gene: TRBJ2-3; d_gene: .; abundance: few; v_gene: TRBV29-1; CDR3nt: TGCAGCGTTGAGTTTCAGAGCACAGATACGCAGTATTTT; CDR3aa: CSVEFQSTDTQYF